This T cell receptor beta chain was profiled in a study of CD4+ T cells in melanoma. The length of the CDR3 is 13 residues. CDR1 and CDR2 (germline): KGHSH, LQKENI. The V end lost 4 bases, the J end lost 8 bases, and 11 bases lay between the germline ends. Profiling relied on immunoSEQ multiplex PCR, and the TCRdb table lists in-frame clones only, not all of them. The profile shows about 110,000 clones, about 90% of them singletons. This TCR was recovered from a human donor with melanoma. Specimen: peripheral blood. The chain joins TRBV18 to TRBJ1-4; TRBD1 might be the D (5 bases). CDR3 sequence: CASSRDFGEKLFF. CDR3 sequence (DNA): TGTGCCAGCTCACGGGACTTTGGGGAAAAACTGTTTTTT.